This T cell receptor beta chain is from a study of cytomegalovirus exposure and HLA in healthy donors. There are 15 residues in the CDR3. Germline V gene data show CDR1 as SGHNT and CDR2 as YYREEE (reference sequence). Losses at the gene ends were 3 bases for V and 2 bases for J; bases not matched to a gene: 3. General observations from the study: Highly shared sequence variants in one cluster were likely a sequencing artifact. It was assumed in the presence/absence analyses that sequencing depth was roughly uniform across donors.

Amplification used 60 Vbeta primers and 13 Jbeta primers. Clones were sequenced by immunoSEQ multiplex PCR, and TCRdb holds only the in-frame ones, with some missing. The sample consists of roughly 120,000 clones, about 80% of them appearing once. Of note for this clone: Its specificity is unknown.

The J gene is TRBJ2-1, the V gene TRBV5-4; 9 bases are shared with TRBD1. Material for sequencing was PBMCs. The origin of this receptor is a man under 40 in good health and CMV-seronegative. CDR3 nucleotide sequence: TGTGCCAGCAGCTCGGGACAGGGCCCCTACAATGAGCAGTTCTTC. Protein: CASSSGQGPYNEQFF.